These 8 T cell receptor beta chains share one sample of origin, sequenced in a study of early T cells in non-severe SARS-CoV-2 infection. MiXCR was run by TCRdb on the 5' RACE reads, yielding one entry per CDR3 protein. The sample includes 55,000 to 80,000 distinct CDR3 sequences, roughly 10% of them seen just once. Sequencing input: whole blood. These receptors came from an adult who was a healthcare worker with PCR-confirmed SARS-CoV-2 infection or an uninfected control (not recorded which).

The CDR3 nucleotides read TGTGCCAGCAGCGTGGGCGGGGAGCAGTTCTTC. It is translated as CASSVGGEQFF. The V gene is TRBV9, the J gene TRBJ2-1; D may be TRBD2 (5 bases). The germline V and J ends were trimmed by 2 bases and 10 bases, with 7 bases remaining between them. Germline CDR1 and CDR2: SGDLS and YYNGEE. The CDR3 contains 11 residues.

The sample holds many counts of this clonotype. The chain carries TRBV19 and TRBJ2-1, with TRBD2 matching over 10 bases. Germline V gene data show CDR1 as LNHDA and CDR2 as SQIVND (reference sequence). Trimming at V came to 6 bases and at J to 6 bases, leaving 8 bases not matched to a gene. The CDR3 length is 15 residues. CDR3 DNA: TGTGCCAGTAGACCAGCGGGAGGGCCTTCCAATGAGCAGTTCTTC. Residues: CASRPAGGPSNEQFF.

The J gene is TRBJ2-3, the V gene TRBV7-9; D unclear. Germline CDR1 SEHNR, CDR2 FQNEAQ (reference sequence). The CDR3 contains 14 residues. V lost 1 base and J 2 bases, leaving 7 bases between the germline ends. CDR3 loop: CASSLVGTTDTQYF. The CDR3, as DNA: TGTGCCAGCAGCTTAGTCGGTACCACAGATACGCAGTATTTT.

Comment on this clonotype: At one of its ends the junction is not consistent with the germline gene, which may arise from a read error. The V gene is TRBV10-3, the J gene TRBJ2-5, with D possibly being TRBD1 (5 bases). The CDR3 runs 12 residues. CDR1 is ENHRY, CDR2 SYGVKD, per germline. CDR3 in amino acids: CTIAGGAETQYF. Written as DNA, the CDR3 is TGTACCATCGCCGGTGGGGCTGAGACCCAGTACTTC.

Only a few counts were recorded for this clonotype. The gene calls are TRBV9 and TRBJ2-1; 13 nucleotides line up with TRBD2. The trim removed 3 bases at V and 6 bases at J, leaving 6 bases unmatched. The length of the CDR3 is 16 residues. CDR1 and CDR2 (germline): SGDLS, YYNGEE. For the CDR3, the DNA is TGTGCCAGCAGCGCCCGAGGGACTAGCGGGATCAATGAGCAGTTCTTC. Translated, it gives CASSARGTSGINEQFF.

Comments on this clonotype: A much larger clone lies a single base off, so this may be a read error. A read error is likely, as this CDR3 ends without the conserved phenylalanine or tryptophan. The chain combines TRBV7-2 with TRBJ2-1; 14 bases are a match to TRBD2. V trimming: 5 bases; J trimming: 6 bases; junction bases outside the gene matches: 3. From germline, CDR1 is SGHTA and CDR2 FQGNSA. CDR3 length: 15 amino acids. CDR3 nucleotides: TGTGCCAGCAGCCGCGGACTAGCGGGAGGCAATGAGCAGTTCATC. Amino acid sequence: CASSRGLAGGNEQFI.

There are many counts of this clonotype. The chain carries TRBV19 and TRBJ1-2, with a tentative D call TRBD1 (5 bases). Trimming took 4 bases from V and 4 from J, leaving 16 bases between them. Germline V gives CDR1 LNHDA, CDR2 SQIVND (reference sequence). CDR3 length: 15 amino acids. The CDR3 is CASSTEATGGYGYTF. In nucleotides, the CDR3 is TGTGCCAGTAGTACAGAAGCTACAGGTGGCTATGGCTACACCTTC.

In its sample, this clonotype was seen many times. This rearrangement joins TRBV12-3 or TRBV12-4 to TRBJ2-5, with a weak D call TRBD2 (7 bases). V was cut by 1 base and J by 7 bases, with 13 bases left in between. The CDR3 length is 14 residues. The CDR3 DNA reads TGTGCCAGCAGTTTAGGCTTCCGGGGGGCGACCCAGTACTTC. Translating gives CASSLGFRGATQYF.